This entry concerns a single T cell receptor (beta chain). The antigen is unknown. The data stem from a study of T cell responses to AZD1222 COVID-19 vaccine. Broader study findings: Regions 160-218 and 743-854 dominated among vaccine-associated CD4 TCRs spanning spike. White British ancestry dominated among donors, who included more females, and clonal diversity was possibly underestimated. Repertoire sampling was restricted to post-peak T cell response timepoints.

The germline V gene encodes CDR1 SGHAT and CDR2 FQNNGV. This CDR3 has 13 residues. V shed 1 base and J shed 14 bases, with 12 bases lying between them. Using immunoSEQ multiplex PCR, the repertoire was profiled, and TCRdb retains in-frame clones only, with some absent. The sample includes about 140,000 clones, 85% to 90% of them seen just once. The rearrangement uses TRBV11-2 and TRBJ1-6; no definite D call. The clonotype comes from an adult in good health. The input for sequencing was peripheral blood, taken on day 0 of AZD1222 vaccination. In DNA form, the CDR3 reads TGTGCCAGCAGCTTAGGGTTGGCCTCATCCCTCCACTTT. Protein product: CASSLGLASSLHF.